The clone carrying this TCR beta chain has only a few counts. Its antigen is unidentified. These data originate in a study of cytomegalovirus exposure and HLA in healthy donors. The primer mix had 60 Vbeta and 13 Jbeta primers. Clones were read by immunoSEQ multiplex PCR, and TCRdb kept only the in-frame ones, dropping some. The table records around 190,000 clones, roughly 85% of them present only once. CDR3 length: 14 amino acids. Germline V gives CDR1 MNHEY, CDR2 SMNVEV (reference sequence). The junction had 2 bases not matched to a gene; V was cut back by 3 bases and J by 5 bases. Study-level points and caveats: Earlier analysis yielded a pattern in which most TCR beta V segments were productive about 90% or about 30% of the time. Being indistinguishable, some V segments were excluded, TRBV6-2 and TRBV6-3 among them.

The chain links TRBV27 to TRBJ2-2, with 8 bases aligning to TRBD1. The sequenced sample was PBMCs. This sequence was found in a woman between 25 and 40 years old in good health and CMV-seropositive. DNA of the CDR3: TGTGCCAGCAGTTTCCGGACAGGGACCGGGGAGCTGTTTTTT. It specifies CASSFRTGTGELFF.